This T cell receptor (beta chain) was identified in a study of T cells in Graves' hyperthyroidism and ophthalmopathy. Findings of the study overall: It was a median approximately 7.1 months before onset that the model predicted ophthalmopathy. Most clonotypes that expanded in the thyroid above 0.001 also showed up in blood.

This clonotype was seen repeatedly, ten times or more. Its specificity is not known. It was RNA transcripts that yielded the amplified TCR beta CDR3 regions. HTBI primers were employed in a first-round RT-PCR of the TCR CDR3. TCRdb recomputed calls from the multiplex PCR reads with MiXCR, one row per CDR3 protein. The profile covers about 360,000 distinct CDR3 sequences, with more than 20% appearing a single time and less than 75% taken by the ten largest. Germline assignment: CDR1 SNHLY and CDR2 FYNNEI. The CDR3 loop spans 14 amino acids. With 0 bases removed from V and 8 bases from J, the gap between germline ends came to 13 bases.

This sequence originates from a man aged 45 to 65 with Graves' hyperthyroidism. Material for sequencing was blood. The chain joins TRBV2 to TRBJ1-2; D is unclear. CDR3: CASSEAGGGGGYTF. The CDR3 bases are TGTGCCAGCAGTGAAGCGGGCGGAGGAGGCGGCTACACCTTC.